These 27 T cell receptor beta chains were sequenced from one sample in a study of T cells in localized non-small cell lung cancer. The repertoire was sequenced with immunoSEQ multiplex PCR; TCRdb's copy has only in-frame clones and lacks some. The sample gives tens of thousands of clones, roughly 90% of which show up once; about 10% is in the top ten. The sample in question was PBMCs, obtained before any cancer treatment. Receptors were obtained from a woman aged 35-70 years with stage II lung adenocarcinoma.

V and J are TRBV5-1 and TRBJ2-2; D perhaps matches TRBD1 (7 bases). This CDR3 has 16 residues. Germline lookup yields CDR1 SGHRS and CDR2 YFSETQ. With 3 bases removed from V and 6 bases from J, the gap between germline ends came to 18 bases. The CDR3 loop reads CASSSSAGGQSGELFF. The CDR3 DNA reads TGCGCCAGCAGCTCATCGGCAGGGGGGCAGTCCGGGGAGCTGTTTTTT.

V is TRBV18 and J is TRBJ2-1; 8 nucleotides line up with TRBD1. Per the germline V gene, CDR1 is KGHSH and CDR2 is LQKENI. CDR3 length equals 15 residues. V lost 3 bases to trimming and J lost 4 bases; unmatched junction nucleotides: 5. The CDR3 sequence is CASSPGQDYYNEQFF. The CDR3 DNA reads as TGTGCCAGCTCACCGGGACAGGACTATTACAATGAGCAGTTCTTC.

The count of this clone is one. The J gene is TRBJ1-1, the V gene TRBV2; no clear D. The CDR3 is made up of 13 amino acids. Deletions cut 7 bases from V and 0 bases from J, with 9 bases between. The germline gives CDR1 SNHLY, CDR2 FYNNEI. The CDR3 nucleotides are TGTGCCAGCATAAACCGATTGAACACTGAAGCTTTCTTT. It codes for CASINRLNTEAFF.

The rearrangement joins TRBV2 to TRBJ2-5; the D is unclear. This CDR3 region has 11 residues. The germline V gene has CDR1 SNHLY and CDR2 FYNNEI. V was cut by 4 bases and J by 8 bases, with 8 bases left in between. The CDR3 loop reads CASSVKSTQYF. CDR3 sequence (DNA): TGTGCCAGCAGTGTTAAAAGTACCCAGTACTTC.

The V call is TRBV2, the J call TRBJ2-1; 7 nucleotides match TRBD2. Germline V lookup: CDR1 SNHLY, CDR2 FYNNEI. Trimming removed 1 base from V and 6 bases from J; junction bases left unmatched: 9. The CDR3 is 16 amino acids. CDR3 loop: CASSEEAGVRANEQFF. The CDR3 bases are TGTGCCAGCAGTGAAGAGGCGGGAGTTCGTGCCAATGAGCAGTTCTTC.

The chain combines TRBV28 with TRBJ2-2; 8 bases are shared with TRBD1. J gave up 3 bases and V 6 bases, and 9 bases lay outside the gene matches. CDR3 length equals 16 residues. The germline V gene has CDR1 MDHEN and CDR2 SYDVKM. The CDR3 loop is CASSQERTGYTGELFF. CDR3 DNA: TGTGCCAGCAGCCAAGAGAGGACAGGGTACACCGGGGAGCTGTTTTTT.

This clone was observed once. V gene TRBV7-8 combines with J gene TRBJ1-6, with a weak D call TRBD1 (6 bases). The CDR3 length is 16 residues. The germline V and J ends were trimmed by 5 bases and 3 bases, with 14 bases remaining between them. The V gene's germline CDR1 is SGHVS and CDR2 FQNEAQ. The CDR3 sequence: CASSPGGTSYNSPLHF. CDR3 DNA: TGTGCCAGCAGCCCTGGCGGGACAAGCTATAATTCACCCCTCCACTTT.

The rearrangement links TRBV20-1 to TRBJ2-7; D uncertain. The CDR3 is 11 amino acids. The V gene lost 0 bases and the J gene lost 9 bases, with 9 bases spanning the gap. Germline CDR1 and CDR2: DFQATT and SNEGSKA (reference sequence). This chain's CDR3 is CSARDSRRQYF. The CDR3 DNA sequence: TGCAGTGCTAGAGATTCACGCAGGCAGTACTTC.

This sequence joins TRBV5-1 and TRBJ2-7; 9 bases align to TRBD1. CDR3 length: 14 amino acids. Germline V lookup: CDR1 SGHRS, CDR2 YFSETQ. With 3 bases clipped from V and 2 bases from J, the junction kept 3 bases outside the gene matches. This CDR3 is CASSSGQGTYEQYF. CDR3 DNA sequence: TGCGCCAGCAGCTCAGGACAGGGGACCTACGAGCAGTACTTC.

This chain links TRBV10-2 with TRBJ1-6, with 8 bases lining up with TRBD1. CDR1 WSHSY and CDR2 SAAADI come from the germline V gene. V shed 6 bases, J shed 12 bases, and the junction held 7 bases outside the gene matches. The CDR3 is 13 residues long. As DNA, the CDR3 is TGCGCCAGCAGGTTCGGACAGGGCGAACCCCTCCACTTT. Translated, it gives CASRFGQGEPLHF.

This clone appeared a single time. This chain connects TRBV5-4 to TRBJ2-5, with unresolved D. The germline CDR1 and CDR2 sequences are SGHNT and YYREEE (reference sequence). The V gene lost 0 bases and the J gene lost 1 base, with 7 bases spanning the gap. The CDR3 extends over 14 amino acids. The CDR3 region is CASSLAGSQETQYF. In nucleotides, the CDR3 is TGTGCCAGCAGCTTGGCAGGCAGCCAAGAGACCCAGTACTTC.

V usage is TRBV6-4 and J usage is TRBJ2-7; weak D call: TRBD1 (5 bases). CDR1 and CDR2 (germline): MRHNA, SNTAGT. The CDR3 contains 13 residues. With 5 bases removed from V and 4 bases from J, the gap between germline ends came to 12 bases. The CDR3 DNA sequence: TGTGCCAGCAGTTCACAGGTGGGGTACGAGCAGTACTTC. Its translation: CASSSQVGYEQYF.

The chain uses TRBV10-3 and TRBJ1-2; 7 bases map to TRBD1. This CDR3 is 11 amino acids long. V gave up 5 bases and J gave up 8 bases; unmatched junction bases: 2. Germline CDR1 is ENHRY and CDR2 is SYGVKD. CDR3 residues: CAISTGVGYTF. DNA for the CDR3: TGTGCCATCAGTACAGGGGTCGGCTACACCTTC.

On this clone: Relative to the germline gene, one junction end is altered; a read error may explain this. The chain carries TRBV4-1 and TRBJ2-5; the match to TRBD2 covers 7 bases. CDR3 length: 18 amino acids. Germline CDR1 reads MGHRA; CDR2 reads YSYEKL. The DNA for the CDR3 is TGCGCCAGCAGCCAAGATCCAAGGAGTAGGGGAGGGCAAGGGACCCAGTACTTC. It encodes CASSQDPRSRGGQGTQYF.

This chain links TRBV2 with TRBJ1-1; TRBD1 matches 8 bases. J was trimmed by 6 bases and V by 4 bases; bases with no gene match: 10. This CDR3 is built from 15 residues. Germline-derived CDR1 and CDR2 are SNHLY and FYNNEI. The CDR3 sequence is CASSAGTGAKAEAFF. The CDR3 DNA reads as TGTGCCAGCAGTGCCGGGACAGGCGCTAAGGCTGAAGCTTTCTTT.

V is TRBV21-1 and J is TRBJ2-7; the D segment call TRBD2 is taken from the table without a DNA check. TRBV21-1 is given as a pseudogene. The CDR3 consists of 20 residues. As DNA, the CDR3 is TGTGCCAGCAGCAAATCCGAGGGGACTAGCGGGGGGCCTAGCTCCTACGAGCAGTACTTC. The encoded protein is CASSKSEGTSGGPSSYEQYF.

This sequence joins TRBV10-2 and TRBJ2-1, with TRBD2 identical over 9 bases. Losses at the gene ends were 2 bases for V and 10 bases for J; bases not matched to a gene: 6. Germline V CDR1 and CDR2: WSHSY, SAAADI. The CDR3 spans 14 residues. Here the CDR3 reads CASSEGTSRYEQFF. The CDR3 nucleotides read TGCGCCAGCAGTGAGGGGACTAGCAGGTACGAGCAGTTCTTC.

The V call is TRBV10-2, the J call TRBJ1-2, with 8 nucleotides matching TRBD1. The CDR3 contains 15 residues. J was trimmed by 4 bases and V by 6 bases; bases with no gene match: 10. In germline, CDR1 is WSHSY, CDR2 SAAADI. The chain's CDR3 is CASRGDRGPLYGYTF. CDR3 DNA sequence: TGCGCCAGCAGGGGTGACAGGGGCCCCCTCTATGGCTACACCTTC.

The chain joins TRBV2 to TRBJ1-5, with D perhaps TRBD1 (5 bases). Trimming pared 2 bases from V and 8 bases from J, leaving 13 bases between. CDR3 size: 14 residues. Germline CDR1 is SNHLY and CDR2 is FYNNEI. The CDR3 bases are TGTGCCAGCAGTGAAATGGGGGGAATCGAGCCCCAGCATTTT. It translates to CASSEMGGIEPQHF.

The chain employs TRBV5-1 and TRBJ2-1; D may be TRBD2 (5 bases). The CDR3 has 14 residues. V shed 4 bases and J shed 3 bases, with 11 bases lying between them. Germline CDR1 and CDR2: SGHRS and YFSETQ. CDR3 nucleotide sequence: TGCGCCAGCAGCCCCGGGGAACTCTACAATGAGCAGTTCTTC. It encodes CASSPGELYNEQFF.

The gene calls are TRBV7-9 and TRBJ2-5; D call uncertain. Between the trimmed V and J ends, which lost 2 bases and 5 bases, there was a span of 6 bases. CDR3 length equals 12 residues. Germline CDR1 and CDR2: SEHNR and FQNEAQ (reference sequence). The CDR3 here is CASSLSEETQYF. CDR3 in DNA: TGTGCCAGCAGCTTATCGGAGGAGACCCAGTACTTC.

The chain joins TRBV5-1 to TRBJ2-6; D ambiguous. CDR1 and CDR2 from the germline V gene are SGHRS and YFSETQ. Deletions cut 0 bases from V and 2 bases from J, with 6 bases between. The CDR3 spans 15 residues. CDR3 DNA: TGCGCCAGCAGCTTGGACTTCGCTGGGGCCAACGTCCTGACTTTC. Translation: CASSLDFAGANVLTF.

The J gene is TRBJ2-7, the V gene TRBV15, with 9 positions matching TRBD2. CDR1 is LNHNV, CDR2 YYDKDF, per germline (reference sequence). V was pared by 5 bases and J by 7 bases, with 12 bases of the junction left unmatched. CDR3 length: 15 amino acids. The CDR3 here is CATSRGTSPEGEQYF. CDR3 coding DNA: TGTGCCACCAGCCGTGGGACTAGCCCGGAAGGGGAGCAGTACTTC.

The chain combines TRBV6-5 with TRBJ2-7; unclear D gene. The CDR3 length is 11 residues. Germline V gene lookup returns CDR1 MNHEY and CDR2 SVGAGI. The V and J ends lost 6 bases and 3 bases respectively, with 6 bases between them. The CDR3 DNA reads TGTGCCAGCAGAATAAGCTACGAGCAGTACTTC. Its translation: CASRISYEQYF.

The V gene is TRBV10-3, the J gene TRBJ2-5; D may be TRBD1 (5 bases). Looked up from germline, CDR1 is ENHRY and CDR2 is SYGVKD. CDR3 length equals 15 residues. The V end lost 2 bases, the J end lost 4 bases, and 14 bases lay between the germline ends. The CDR3, as DNA: TGTGCCATCAGTGAGAATGGCAGGGCTCGAGAGACCCAGTACTTC. Its protein is CAISENGRARETQYF.

This rearrangement joins TRBV6-6 to TRBJ2-1; a weak D match, TRBD1 (5 bases). Trimming removed 10 bases from V and 4 bases from J, with 14 bases in between. Germline values: CDR1 MNHNY, CDR2 SVGAGI (reference sequence). The CDR3 runs 13 residues. Written as DNA, the CDR3 is TGTGCCATCCAGGGCGGACCTTACAATGAGCAGTTCTTC. It encodes CAIQGGPYNEQFF.

The V and J genes are TRBV7-9 and TRBJ2-2, with a weak D call TRBD1 (6 bases). Germline CDR1 is SEHNR and CDR2 is FQNEAQ (reference sequence). V shed 10 bases and J shed 4 bases, with 25 bases lying between them. The CDR3 covers 17 residues. The CDR3 sequence is CAIPPPPPGALTGELFF. CDR3 sequence (DNA): TGTGCCATCCCACCCCCGCCCCCAGGGGCCCTCACCGGGGAGCTGTTTTTT.